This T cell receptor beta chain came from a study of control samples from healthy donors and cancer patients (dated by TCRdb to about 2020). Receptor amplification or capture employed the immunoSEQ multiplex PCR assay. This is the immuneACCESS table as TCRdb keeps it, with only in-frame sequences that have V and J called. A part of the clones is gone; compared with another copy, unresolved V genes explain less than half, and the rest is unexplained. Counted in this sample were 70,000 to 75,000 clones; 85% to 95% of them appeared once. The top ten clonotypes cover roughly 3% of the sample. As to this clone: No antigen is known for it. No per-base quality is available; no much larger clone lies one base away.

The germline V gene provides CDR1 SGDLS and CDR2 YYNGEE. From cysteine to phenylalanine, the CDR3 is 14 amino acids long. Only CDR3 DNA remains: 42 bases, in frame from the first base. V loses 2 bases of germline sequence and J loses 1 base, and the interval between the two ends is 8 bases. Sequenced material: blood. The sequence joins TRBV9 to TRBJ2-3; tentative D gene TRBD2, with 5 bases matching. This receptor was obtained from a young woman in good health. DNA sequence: TGTGCCAGCAGCGTCTTTAGCGGCACAGATACGCAGTATTTT. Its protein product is CASSVFSGTDTQYF.